What follows is one TCR beta chain and its context. The target of this receptor is not known. Base quality data are lacking; no much larger clone is found one base away. The trim is 6 bases for V and 0 bases for J, with a gap of 24 bases between the germline ends. The germline V gene (reference sequence) specifies SGHAT as CDR1 and FQDESV as CDR2. The CDR3 holds 19 amino acids from the cysteine to the phenylalanine. Only CDR3 DNA is held: 57 bases, read in frame from base 1. This specimen comes from a study of CD8 T cells in ankylosing spondylitis (TCRdb year 2017). Broadly, across the study: T cell receptor beta repertoires were profiled in healthy donors and ankylosing spondylitis patients so that disease-linked TCR variants could be found. The whole study cohort included some 100 healthy donors and about two dozen ankylosing spondylitis patients. Peripheral blood was sampled, and synovial fluid was also collected from ankylosing spondylitis patients.

The paper as a whole reports these results and caveats: Blood from ankylosing spondylitis patients appeared to be characterized by a TCR beta motif composed of under ten highly homologous amino acid variants. The disease-linked clones were reported to be significantly enriched in matched synovial fluid samples from ankylosing spondylitis patients. A CD8+ phenotype was shown by the disease-linked clones, which were found at relatively low frequencies in peripheral blood. Some motif variants had previously been reported in the synovial fluid and blood of reactive arthritis patients, which suggests shared mechanisms of disease initiation.

TCRdb names Illumina HiSeq 2500 as the instrument used. Quantitative 5'-RACE with molecular barcodes was the method used to prepare the TCR beta libraries. As for the authors' bioinformatics: A new computational method, built on a probabilistic model of VDJ rearrangement, was used to identify disease-linked TCR variants. TCRdb cleaned the public reads at Q25 with fastp, built clones with MiXCR and kept in-frame beta chains. Each CDR3 protein appears once, grouped with its most common genes and DNA. The V and J calls and clone size come from TCRdb's table, not from the authors' own analysis. The sample records around 890,000 distinct CDR3 sequences, 12% of which are singletons. The ten most abundant clones make up approximately 0.5% of the sample.

Sequencing was carried out using blood, either unsorted or a sorted T cell fraction (not recorded which). The sequence joins TRBV11-1 to TRBJ1-3, and perhaps TRBD1 as D gene, on 6 matching bases. This receptor was identified in a male donor with ankylosing spondylitis. The CDR3 has the sequence CASRGDGQRAGLSGNTIYF. The nucleotide sequence reads TGTGCCAGCAGAGGAGATGGACAGCGGGCAGGTCTCTCTGGAAACACCATATATTTT.